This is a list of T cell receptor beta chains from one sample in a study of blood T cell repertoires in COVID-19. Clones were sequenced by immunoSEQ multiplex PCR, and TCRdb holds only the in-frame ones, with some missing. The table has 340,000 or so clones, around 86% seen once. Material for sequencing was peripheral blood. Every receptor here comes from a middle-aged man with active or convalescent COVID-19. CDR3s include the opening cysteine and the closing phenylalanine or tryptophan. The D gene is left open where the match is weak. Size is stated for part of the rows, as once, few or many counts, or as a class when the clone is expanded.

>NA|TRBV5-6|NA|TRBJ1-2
CASSSGASGYTF
TGTGCCAGCAGCTCAGGGGCCAGTGGCTACACCTTC
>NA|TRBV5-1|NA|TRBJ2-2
CASSPFVSGGAGELFF
TGCGCCAGCAGCCCCTTTGTTAGCGGAGGCGCGGGGGAGCTGTTTTTT
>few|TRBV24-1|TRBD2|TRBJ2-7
CATSDTTTSGRGEQYF
TGTGCCACCAGTGATACCACAACTAGCGGGAGAGGCGAGCAGTACTTC
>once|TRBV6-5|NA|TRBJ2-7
CATRTGNSYEQYF
TGTGCCACCAGAACAGGGAACTCCTACGAGCAGTACTTC
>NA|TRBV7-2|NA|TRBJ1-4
CASSPRQATNEKLFF
TGTGCCAGCAGCCCCCGACAGGCAACTAATGAAAAACTGTTTTTT
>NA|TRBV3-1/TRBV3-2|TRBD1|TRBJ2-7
CASSPGTGTFEQYF
TGTGCCAGCAGCCCAGGGACAGGGACGTTCGAGCAGTACTTC
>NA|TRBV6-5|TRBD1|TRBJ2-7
CAGRQGQGEQYF
TGTGCCGGCCGACAGGGGCAGGGGGAGCAGTACTTC
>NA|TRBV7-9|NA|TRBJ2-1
CASSLVQGYNEQFF
TGTGCCAGCAGCTTAGTTCAGGGCTACAATGAGCAGTTCTTC
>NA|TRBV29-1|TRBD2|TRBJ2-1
CSVDGGRADEQFF
TGCAGCGTTGATGGCGGGAGGGCGGATGAGCAGTTCTTC
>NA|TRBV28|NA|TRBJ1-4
CASSSAGRLNEKLFF
TGTGCCAGCAGTTCCGCAGGCCGCCTTAATGAAAAACTGTTTTTT
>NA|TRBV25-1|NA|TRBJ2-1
CASRPSEGSYNEQFF
TGTGCCAGCAGACCTTCTGAGGGCTCCTACAATGAGCAGTTCTTC
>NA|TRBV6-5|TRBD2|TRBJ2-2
CASSRAGALPGELFF
TGTGCCAGCAGTCGAGCGGGAGCGCTTCCCGGGGAGCTGTTTTTT
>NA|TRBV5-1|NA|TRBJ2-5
CASSLGRGETQYF
TGCGCCAGCAGCTTGGGCAGGGGAGAGACCCAGTACTTC
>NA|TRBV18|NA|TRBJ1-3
CASSRGSGNTIYF
TGTGCCAGCTCACGAGGATCTGGAAACACCATATATTTT
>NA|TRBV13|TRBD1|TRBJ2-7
CASSLGSVGRDREFYEQYF
TGTGCCAGCAGCTTAGGGTCCGTGGGGCGGGACAGGGAGTTTTACGAGCAGTACTTC
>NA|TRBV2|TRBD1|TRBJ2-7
CASMRDRDEQYF
TGTGCCAGCATGCGGGACAGGGACGAGCAGTACTTC
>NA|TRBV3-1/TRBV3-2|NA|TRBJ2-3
CASSPMGAPDTQYF
TGTGCCAGCAGCCCGATGGGGGCCCCCGATACGCAGTATTTT
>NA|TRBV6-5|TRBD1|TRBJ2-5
CASSSTGVQETQYF
TGTGCCAGCAGTTCCACAGGGGTCCAAGAGACCCAGTACTTC
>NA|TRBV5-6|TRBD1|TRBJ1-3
CASSWDRGSGNTIYF
TGTGCCAGCAGCTGGGACAGGGGCTCCGGAAACACCATATATTTT
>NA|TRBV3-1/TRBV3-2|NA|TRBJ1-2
CASSQGGEIYGYTF
TGTGCCAGCAGCCAAGGGGGGGAAATCTATGGTTACACCTTC
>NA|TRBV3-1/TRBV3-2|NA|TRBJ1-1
CASSQDLGYTEAFF
TGTGCCAGCAGCCAAGATCTCGGGTACACTGAAGCTTTCTTT
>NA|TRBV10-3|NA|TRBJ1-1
CAISVDISGTEAFF
TGTGCCATCAGTGTGGACATTAGTGGCACTGAAGCTTTCTTT
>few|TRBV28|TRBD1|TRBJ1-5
CASTGGGQPQHF
TGTGCCAGCACAGGGGGAGGACAGCCCCAGCATTTT
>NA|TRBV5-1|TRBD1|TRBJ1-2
CASSSNRGRGNGYTF
TGCGCCAGCAGCTCCAACAGGGGGCGCGGGAATGGCTACACCTTC
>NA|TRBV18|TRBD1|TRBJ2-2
CASSRRQGPNTGELFF
TGTGCCAGCTCACGCCGACAGGGTCCCAACACCGGGGAGCTGTTTTTT
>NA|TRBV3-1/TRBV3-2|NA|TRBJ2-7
CASSQGQESYEQYF
TGTGCCAGCAGCCAAGGACAGGAGTCCTACGAGCAGTACTTC
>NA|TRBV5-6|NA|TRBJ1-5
CASSSSVSSNQPQHF
TGTGCCAGCAGCTCGAGCGTTTCTAGCAATCAGCCCCAGCATTTT
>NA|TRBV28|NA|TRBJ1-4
CASSIISSGHKGANEKLFF
TGTGCCAGCAGCATAATCTCCTCGGGACATAAAGGGGCCAATGAAAAACTGTTTTTT
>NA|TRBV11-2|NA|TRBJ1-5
CASSLELVGQPQHF
TGTGCCAGCAGCTTAGAACTGGTGGGCCAGCCCCAGCATTTT
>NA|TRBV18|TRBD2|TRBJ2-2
CASSPTGTSEAGELFF
TGTGCCAGCTCCCCAACCGGGACTAGCGAGGCCGGGGAGCTGTTTTTT
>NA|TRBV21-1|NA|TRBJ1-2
CASGRDRAHDYGYTF
TGTGCCAGCGGCAGGGACAGGGCTCACGACTATGGCTACACCTTC
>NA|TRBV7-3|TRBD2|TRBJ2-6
CASSLSGRTSSGANVLTF
TGTGCCAGCAGCTTATCAGGCAGGACTAGCTCTGGGGCCAACGTCCTGACTTTC
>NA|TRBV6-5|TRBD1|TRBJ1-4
CASSGRTGGGEKLFF
TGTGCCAGCAGCGGACGGACAGGGGGTGGTGAAAAACTGTTTTTT
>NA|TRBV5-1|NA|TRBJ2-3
CASSLQGGPNQPDTQYF
TGCGCCAGCAGCTTGCAGGGAGGTCCCAATCAGCCAGATACGCAGTATTTT
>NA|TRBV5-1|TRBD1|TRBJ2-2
CASSLAGGGLNTGELFF
TGCGCCAGCAGCTTGGCAGGGGGCGGATTGAACACCGGGGAGCTGTTTTTT
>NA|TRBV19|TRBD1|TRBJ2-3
CASSGSRDRGRDTQYF
TGTGCCAGTAGTGGATCACGGGACAGGGGGCGAGATACGCAGTATTTT
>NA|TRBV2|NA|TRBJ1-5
CASSEVGGSNQPQHF
TGTGCCAGCAGTGAAGTCGGGGGGAGCAATCAGCCCCAGCATTTT
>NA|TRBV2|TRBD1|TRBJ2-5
CASSSGTGGLAAQETQYF
TGTGCCAGCAGCTCCGGGACAGGGGGGCTAGCGGCCCAAGAGACCCAGTACTTC
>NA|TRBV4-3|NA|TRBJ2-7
CASSHGLSSYEQYF
TGCGCCAGCAGCCATGGACTCAGCTCCTACGAGCAGTACTTC
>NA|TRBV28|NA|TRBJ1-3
CASSHGPDIGNTIYF
TGTGCCAGCAGCCACGGTCCGGACATAGGAAACACCATATATTTT
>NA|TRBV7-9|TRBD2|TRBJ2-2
CASSSRLAGDGGELFF
TGTGCCAGCAGCTCACGACTAGCGGGAGACGGTGGGGAGCTGTTTTTT
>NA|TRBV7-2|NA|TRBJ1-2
CASSLQGSNYGYTF
TGTGCCAGCAGCTTACAGGGTTCTAACTATGGCTACACCTTC
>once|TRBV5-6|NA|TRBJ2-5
CASSLGRGWETQYF
TGTGCCAGCAGCTTGGGGAGAGGTTGGGAGACCCAGTACTTC
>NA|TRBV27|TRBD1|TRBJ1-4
CASSLTGGNEKLFF
TGTGCCAGCAGTTTGACAGGGGGGAACGAAAAACTGTTTTTT
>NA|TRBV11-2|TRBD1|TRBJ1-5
CASSLDRVGQPQHF
TGTGCCAGCAGCCTGGACAGGGTTGGACAGCCCCAGCATTTT